This section outlines one T cell receptor beta chain sequence together with its context. Its antigen is not yet known. No base quality information exists; no much larger clone differs at one position. Library preparation used the immunoSEQ multiplex PCR assay. For the multiplex PCR, a mixture combining 60 forward primers for TCR Vbeta segments and 13 reverse primers for TCR Jbeta segments was used. The CDR3 region of rearranged TCR beta genes was amplified from genomic DNA by a multiplex PCR assay. On the Illumina HiSeq System, the amplified TCR beta libraries were sequenced as 87-base-pair reads. Per the original workflow: In a later analysis, tens of millions of unique TCR beta chains were counted across the roughly 610 repertoires, and about 9.9 million of these chains were shared by at least two donors. Raw reads were error-corrected and collapsed into unique sequences by a nearest-neighbor algorithm in which closely related sequences were merged to remove PCR and sequencing errors. V, D and J gene segments were assigned by aligning CDR3 sequences to IMGT reference sequences. Each retained sequence needed at least a six-nucleotide match to both a V gene segment and a J gene segment. Rearrangements were called productive when the CDR3 lacked stop codons and stayed in frame with V and J; all others were non-productive. CDR3 was defined according to IMGT convention as the region running from the second conserved V-encoded cysteine to the conserved J-encoded phenylalanine. The earlier analysis of some 580 of the donors excluded any sequence lacking an unambiguous match to a single V gene segment. In an earlier analysis of 587 of the donors, a V segment was called functional when productive rearrangements were above 56.7%, and segregating when the standard deviation between donors exceeded 5%. A statistical classification framework was built for diagnosing cytomegalovirus status from the catalog of TCR beta chain sequences. A later analysis assigned V and J genes by comparing TCR nucleotide sequences with IMGT/GENE-DB human TR gene sequences. Using the TCRdist pipeline, a later analysis assigned CDR3 sequences along with most-parsimonious VDJ recombination scenarios. In a later analysis, each TCR beta chain was defined by its CDR3 amino acid sequence together with its V-gene family, and reads lacking a unique V-gene family were excluded. A later analysis removed several hundred highly shared, low-generation-probability nucleotide sequences to deal with suspected cross-contamination and a sequencing artifact. In a later analysis, a clonal expansion index for each public chain was calculated from normalized within-repertoire ranks of inferred template counts. In a later analysis, generation probabilities were computed with a VDJ recombination model fitted to out-of-frame rearrangements, and the resulting probabilities were checked against IGoR. Hypergeometric tests were used in a later analysis to score TCR-TCR, TCR-HLA and TCR-CMV co-occurrence, with a repertoire-size bias correction applied to the TCR pairs. False discovery rates were estimated in a later analysis by permuting HLA or CMV assignments 20 times. In a later analysis, co-occurring TCRs were grouped using DBSCAN, with TCRdist sequence similarity added in when clustering inside HLA-allele-positive subsets. Repertoires with fewer than 30,000 or more than 120,000 public chains, plus five repertoires with anomalous nucleotide sharing, were excluded from co-occurrence clustering. Entries here come from immuneACCESS through TCRdb and include only in-frame sequences with V and J called. Some clones fail to appear in such tables; in the studies checked, an unresolved V gene covers under half of the shortfall, and the cause of the remainder is unknown. D and trimming come from the DNA, and the V and J calls and clone size come from that table. This sample comprises some 67,000 clones, 80% to 90% of them detected only once. Over 2.5% of the sample comes from the top ten.

This sample was included in a study of cytomegalovirus exposure and HLA in healthy donors (dated by TCRdb to 2015 to 2018). Regarding the complete study: An earlier analysis of approximately 640 of the donors reported 250 to 350 Gb of sequence data and approximately 110 million unique TCR beta sequences from 190 million or so T cells. An early release covering roughly 640 HLA-typed donors comprised about 300 gigabases of sequencing data and about 90 million unique TCR sequences. Of the roughly 410 genotyped donors, more than 75% were placed in the genetic ancestry cluster associated with self-reported Caucasian donors. The study was designed to test whether signatures of past pathogen exposure could be identified by cataloging public T cell receptors. Using immunosequencing, the study profiled T cell repertoires from approximately 700 subjects and related those repertoires to cytomegalovirus serostatus. A separate validation cohort of approximately 130 different subjects was used in addition to the roughly 670-subject first cohort. The study combined high-throughput TCR immunosequencing, statistical association of individual TCRs with disease status, and machine learning to predict cytomegalovirus infection status. In a later analysis, previously published TCR beta repertoires from about 670 donors were re-analyzed and high-resolution HLA genotyping was added so that TCR occurrence patterns could be studied. In the later analysis, no new phenotypic data were used to find candidate immune exposures; instead, reliance was placed on TCR beta sequences and their occurrence across donors. An earlier analysis of nearly 600 of the donors applied high-throughput TCR beta sequencing to assess whether each TCR beta V gene segment acted as functional or pseudogenic. Donor age, sex, ethnicity and CMV serostatus were compiled alongside the repertoire data. A later genetic analysis used genome-wide SNP genotypes for about three fifths of the roughly 700 donors, treating that subset as a discovery cohort. Every repertoire in the discovery cohort had been generated on one and the same sequencing platform. HLA typing included class I and class II loci at four-digit resolution. The number of donors typed differed by locus, with 629-630 for A, B, C, DRB1 and DQB1, around 560 for DQA1, over 600 for DPA1, and around 460 for DPB1. Because of strong linkage in the cohort, roughly five DR-DQ haplotypes were treated as single units for association and clustering. Across 398 genotyped donors of the cohort, an average of roughly 250,000 unique TCR beta nucleotide sequences per donor were sequenced, and approximately 17% of those sequences were non-productive.

In total, 630 or so healthy bone marrow donors made up the cohort. At the time of sampling, all cohort members were nominally healthy, though unrecorded immune exposures were likely present. The donor tested CMV seronegative and was one of the 352 seronegative cohort members. A peripheral blood sample was collected from each donor, and TCR beta sequencing was performed on peripheral blood mononuclear cells. Genomic DNA extraction from the blood cell samples was performed with the Qiagen DNeasy Blood Extraction Kit. The CDR3 starts with the cysteine, ends with the phenylalanine, and has 16 residues. Left in the record is the CDR3 DNA by itself, 48 bases read in frame from the first base. Looking up the germline V gene yields CDR1 LGHNA and CDR2 YSLEER. The junction shows trimming of 0 bases on V and 6 bases on J, and the gene matches do not reach 7 bases of it. The paper's findings and limits, for the study overall: Linkage disequilibrium might explain the correlated functional status among segregating V segments, but an unknown experimental factor could not be ruled out. The authors suggested that the approach could potentially be generalized to other disease states and immunological phenotypes. Approximately 16 rarely observed V segments, including chromosome 9 orphons, were excluded from the earlier analysis of about 610 of the donors because counts were too low. In the study, 164 TCR beta chains were listed as associated with cytomegalovirus. In a later analysis, most CMV-associated TCR beta chains were found to appear HLA-restricted, with HLA associations seemingly driven largely by CMV exposure. In a later analysis, the rate of TCR association differed among HLA loci, with DRB1 alleles having the most associated TCRs and HLA-C alleles having the fewest. A later analysis found that HLA-associated TCR beta chains were more clonally expanded and had lower generation probabilities than equally common non-associated chains. In a later analysis, some 17,000 TCR beta sequences were associated with specific HLA alleles at a false discovery rate of 0.05. The classifier was reported to diagnose cytomegalovirus status with high specificity and sensitivity in both the original cohort and the validation cohort. The sequencing pipeline was judged likely to have produced a cluster of highly shared sequence variants as a technical artifact. Across donors, most TCR sequences were observed very rarely, whereas some public TCRs were present in many individuals. Presence/absence analyses assumed roughly uniform sequencing depth across donors, an assumption that may not hold. Compared with the approximately 670-donor mean, donors in an Asian-associated ancestry cluster had fewer N-insertions in productive TCRs, according to a later genetic analysis. Some IMGT-functional V segments, including TRBV6-2 and TRBV6-3, could not be distinguished by the 87-base-pair reads and were therefore excluded. A further reported finding was that TCR beta sequences accurately predicted the HLA-A and HLA-B alleles for most subjects in the first cohort. Strong co-occurrence of HLA alleles, especially DR and DQ, made assigning TCR associations to individual alleles difficult. In vitro tests confirmed that a few of the cytomegalovirus-associated TCR beta chains recognize cytomegalovirus antigens. V-gene and J-gene trimming of TCR beta chains was associated with a missense DCLRE1C variant in a later genetic analysis, and the association was replicated in an independent cohort. Because HLA typing was missing for some donors at each locus, association tests included only the typed subset. This cohort had only TCR beta chains sequenced, and the lack of alpha or paired-chain data limited which features could be detected. In a later analysis, several top co-occurrence clusters were reported to appear linked to parvovirus B19, influenza, CMV and Epstein-Barr virus. An earlier analysis of approximately 570 of the donors showed that most TCR beta V segments appeared in productive rearrangements either about 90% or about 30% of the time, which broadly matched IMGT annotations. Immune exposure information for the cohort was limited to CMV serostatus.

This receptor chain uses TRBV4-3 and TRBJ1-1, with 10 junctional bases fitting TRBD1. The TCR sequence derives from a woman aged 25 to 45 in good health and CMV-seronegative. The sequencing sample was made of PBMCs. The encoded CDR3 is CASSQDPGQGIAEAFF. The sequenced DNA is TGCGCCAGCAGCCAAGATCCGGGACAGGGGATTGCTGAAGCTTTCTTT.